The 32 T cell receptor beta chains given below trace back to one sample, sequenced in a study of blood T cell repertoires in COVID-19. The data were produced by immunoSEQ multiplex PCR, yet TCRdb's version contains in-frame clones alone and is incomplete. The data hold some 190,000 clones, with about four fifths observed a single time. Sequenced: peripheral blood. The origin of the receptors is a woman of 80 years or more with COVID-19, enrolled during active disease.

By share, this clone counts as medium-sized. The chain employs TRBV11-2 and TRBJ2-2; TRBD1 aligns across 7 bases. The CDR3 contains 16 residues. CDR1 is SGHAT and CDR2 is FQNNGV in the germline V gene. The V gene end was trimmed by 4 bases and the J gene end by 0 bases; junction bases not matched to a gene: 5. CDR3 DNA: TGTGCCAGCAGCTCCCCAGGGGGAGCGAACACCGGGGAGCTGTTTTTT. This encodes CASSSPGGANTGELFF.

The chain couples TRBV18 to TRBJ2-7, with D perhaps TRBD1 (6 bases). The CDR3 is 14 amino acids. The V and J ends lost 2 bases and 2 bases respectively, with 10 bases between them. CDR1 is KGHSH, CDR2 LQKENI, per germline. The CDR3 loop reads CASSPGQIPYEQYF. The CDR3, as DNA: TGTGCCAGCTCACCAGGACAGATACCCTACGAGCAGTACTTC.

The gene calls are TRBV27 and TRBJ2-2; no clear D gene. Germline-derived CDR1 and CDR2 are MNHEY and SMNVEV (reference sequence). This CDR3 region has 13 residues. V was clipped by 0 bases and J by 6 bases, with 5 bases between them. CDR3 loop: CASSLSKPGELFF. The CDR3 nucleotides read TGTGCCAGCAGTTTATCGAAGCCCGGGGAGCTGTTTTTT.

Worth noting for this clone: Other DNA sequences within the sample encode an identical CDR3. The chain uses TRBV3-1 (or the pseudogene TRBV3-2) and TRBJ1-2; TRBD1 is a possible D gene (6 bases). The germline V gene encodes CDR1 LGHDT and CDR2 YNNKEL (reference sequence). CDR3 size: 13 residues. V gave up 1 base and J gave up 4 bases, with 7 bases separating them. CDR3 bases: TGTGCCAGCAGCCAAGGAGGGGGCTATGGCTACACCTTC. Amino acids: CASSQGGGYGYTF.

The chain couples TRBV6-1 to TRBJ2-2, with a weak D call TRBD2 (5 bases). The CDR3 consists of 14 residues. Germline CDR1 and CDR2: MNHNS and SASEGT. Trimming shortened V by 3 bases and J by 4 bases, and 9 bases separated the two germline ends. For the CDR3, the DNA is TGTGCCAGCAGTGATTGGGGAGTCACCGGGGAGCTGTTTTTT. Translated: CASSDWGVTGELFF.

This clone was seen a few times. This chain uses TRBV5-1 with TRBJ1-1, with 10 bases identical to TRBD1. After removal of 0 bases from V and 5 bases from J, the junction contained 1 base not matched to a gene. Germline CDR1 and CDR2: SGHRS and YFSETQ. The CDR3 consists of 14 residues. This chain's CDR3 is CASSLVGQGTEAFF. In DNA, the CDR3 is TGCGCCAGCAGCTTGGTGGGACAGGGGACTGAAGCTTTCTTT.

The chain joins TRBV27 to TRBJ1-2; TRBD1 agrees at 11 bases. The CDR3 is made up of 17 amino acids. V lost 5 bases, J lost 7 bases, and 15 bases stayed unmatched. The germline gives CDR1 MNHEY, CDR2 SMNVEV (reference sequence). This CDR3 reads CASSPGGPGQGESGYTF. For the CDR3, the DNA is TGTGCCAGCAGTCCAGGGGGGCCGGGACAGGGGGAGAGTGGCTACACCTTC.

The V gene is TRBV9, the J gene TRBJ2-5; 9 bases fit TRBD1. J gave up 3 bases and V 0 bases, and 6 bases lay outside the gene matches. Germline V gives CDR1 SGDLS, CDR2 YYNGEE. This CDR3 has 16 residues. Here the CDR3 DNA reads TGTGCCAGCAGCGTAGGGGAGGGACAGGGTGAAGAGACCCAGTACTTC. This encodes CASSVGEGQGEETQYF.

The gene calls are TRBV9 and TRBJ1-2, with D uncertain. V lost 0 bases to trimming and J lost 4 bases, with 16 bases between them. The length of the CDR3 is 16 residues. The germline V gene has CDR1 SGDLS and CDR2 YYNGEE. The CDR3 DNA reads as TGTGCCAGCAGCGTAGAACCTGGCTGGGGAGCCTATGGCTACACCTTC. Protein: CASSVEPGWGAYGYTF.

This sequence joins TRBV7-9 and TRBJ1-4; D ambiguous. The germline V and J ends were trimmed by 5 bases and 7 bases, with 14 bases remaining between them. Per the germline V gene, CDR1 is SEHNR and CDR2 is FQNEAQ (reference sequence). The CDR3 has 14 residues. The CDR3 coding sequence is TGTGCCAGCAGCCACTCCCTGGAGAGTGAAAAACTGTTTTTT. It translates to CASSHSLESEKLFF.

The gene calls are TRBV4-1 and TRBJ1-4; 9 nucleotides align to TRBD1. J gave up 5 bases and V 7 bases, and 8 bases lay outside the gene matches. This CDR3 region has 15 residues. Germline values: CDR1 MGHRA, CDR2 YSYEKL. CDR3 nucleotides: TGCGCCAGCACTACACCGGGACAGGGAAATGAAAAACTGTTTTTT. Residues: CASTTPGQGNEKLFF.

This clone was detected once. V is TRBV27 and J is TRBJ1-3, with unresolved D. Germline loops: CDR1 MNHEY, CDR2 SMNVEV (reference sequence). The V gene lost 3 bases and the J gene lost 1 base, with 4 bases spanning the gap. The CDR3 loop spans 13 amino acids. This CDR3 reads CASSFTSGNTIYF. CDR3 nucleotide sequence: TGTGCCAGCAGTTTCACATCTGGAAACACCATATATTTT.

The V and J genes are TRBV7-9 and TRBJ2-5; perhaps TRBD1 as D (6 bases). V gave up 4 bases and J gave up 5 bases, with 11 bases separating them. This CDR3 has 13 amino acids. Germline loops: CDR1 SEHNR, CDR2 FQNEAQ (reference sequence). CDR3 sequence: CASSSGGPETQYF. The CDR3 DNA is TGTGCCAGCAGCTCTGGGGGCCCCGAGACCCAGTACTTC.

The gene calls are TRBV9 and TRBJ2-5; TRBD2 agrees at 10 bases. V lost 1 base to trimming and J lost 5 bases; unmatched junction nucleotides: 11. This CDR3 is 17 amino acids long. Germline V gene data show CDR1 as SGDLS and CDR2 as YYNGEE. As DNA, the CDR3 is TGTGCCAGCAGCGTAAGGGGCCTAGCGGGGGTTCAGGAGACCCAGTACTTC. It translates to CASSVRGLAGVQETQYF.

The chain uses TRBV18 and TRBJ1-1; tentative D call: TRBD1 (6 bases). Germline CDR1 and CDR2: KGHSH and LQKENI. The CDR3 runs 13 residues. V lost 8 bases to trimming and J lost 1 base, with 11 bases between them. CDR3 loop: CASTRDKNTEAFF. CDR3 sequence (DNA): TGTGCCAGCACGAGGGACAAGAACACTGAAGCTTTCTTT.

The chain couples TRBV10-3 to TRBJ2-1, with TRBD1 as a possible D gene (6 bases). V lost 2 bases, J lost 2 bases, and 13 bases lay in between. Germline CDR1 and CDR2: ENHRY and SYGVKD. The length of the CDR3 is 16 residues. The CDR3 nucleotides are TGTGCCATCAGTGAGCAAGGGGGTCTAACCTACAATGAGCAGTTCTTC. Its translation is CAISEQGGLTYNEQFF.

This clone was observed a few times. V usage is TRBV19 and J usage is TRBJ1-3, with D maybe TRBD1 (5 bases). The V gene lost 5 bases and the J gene lost 0 bases, with 8 bases spanning the gap. Germline V gene lookup returns CDR1 LNHDA and CDR2 SQIVND (reference sequence). CDR3 size: 14 residues. CDR3 sequence: CASSGQSSGNTIYF. CDR3 nucleotide sequence: TGTGCCAGTAGTGGACAATCCTCTGGAAACACCATATATTTT. Using reference TRBV19 and TRBJ1-3 for the parts outside the CDR3, the full variable domain is DGGITQSPKYLFRKEGQNVTLSCEQNLNHDAMYWYRQDPGQGLRLIYYSQIVNDFQKGDIAEGYSVSREKKESFPLTVTSAQKNPTAFYLCASSGQSSGNTIYFGEGSWLTVV.

The chain uses TRBV3-1 (or the pseudogene TRBV3-2) and TRBJ1-1; D unclear. CDR3 length: 13 residues. Trimming stripped 2 bases from V and 8 bases from J, with 12 bases between. Germline V gene lookup returns CDR1 LGHDT and CDR2 YNNKEL (reference sequence). Written as DNA, the CDR3 is TGTGCCAGCAGCCAAAGCAGGACTGGCGAAGCTTTCTTT. Protein: CASSQSRTGEAFF.

The rearrangement joins TRBV5-1 to TRBJ2-5, with 8 bases lining up with TRBD2. V trimming: 4 bases; J trimming: 9 bases; junction bases outside the gene matches: 14. CDR3 length: 15 residues. CDR1 is SGHRS, CDR2 YFSETQ, per germline. This chain's CDR3 is CASSPGLAGPRAQYF. DNA for the CDR3: TGCGCCAGCAGCCCGGGGCTAGCGGGTCCCCGGGCCCAGTACTTC.

The V gene is TRBV5-1, the J gene TRBJ2-1; TRBD1 agrees at 8 bases. The CDR3 is 13 amino acids. V was pared by 4 bases and J by 9 bases, with 6 bases of the junction left unmatched. Germline V gives CDR1 SGHRS, CDR2 YFSETQ. Written as DNA, the CDR3 is TGCGCCAGCAGCCTGGAAACAGGGGGTGAGCAGTTCTTC. This gives the protein CASSLETGGEQFF.

This clone was observed a few times. This chain joins TRBV5-4 and TRBJ1-3; possibly TRBD1 for D (6 bases). Germline V CDR1 and CDR2: SGHNT, YYREEE (reference sequence). The V end was cut by 4 bases, the J end by 0 bases, with 17 bases between. The CDR3 extends over 17 amino acids. The CDR3 spells CASSEEPGGYSGNTIYF. In DNA form, the CDR3 reads TGTGCCAGCAGCGAAGAGCCGGGGGGCTACTCTGGAAACACCATATATTTT.

This chain joins TRBV7-2 and TRBJ2-7, with D possibly being TRBD2 (6 bases). This CDR3 comprises 15 residues. Trimming cost V 3 bases and J 0 bases, with 12 bases left between them. Per the germline V gene, CDR1 is SGHTA and CDR2 is FQGNSA. The CDR3 DNA is TGTGCCAGCAGCTTCCCCGGGACTTACTCCTACGAGCAGTACTTC. Translation: CASSFPGTYSYEQYF.

The V and J genes are TRBV16 and TRBJ2-3; tentatively, D is TRBD2 (5 bases). There are 12 residues in the CDR3. Germline CDR1 and CDR2: KGHSY and FQNENV. The V end lost 2 bases, the J end lost 6 bases, and 6 bases lay between the germline ends. This chain's CDR3 is CASSQEGDTQYF. CDR3 in DNA: TGTGCCAGCAGCCAAGAGGGTGATACGCAGTATTTT. The full variable domain, its missing parts supplied by reference TRBV16 and TRBJ2-3, is GEEVAQTPKHLVRGEGQKAKLYCAPIKGHSYVFWYQQVLKNEFKFLISFQNENVFDETGMPKERFSAKCLPNSPCSLEIQATKLEDSAVYFCASSQEGDTQYFGPGTRLTVL.

This chain connects TRBV5-6 to TRBJ1-2; the D gene is possibly TRBD1 (5 bases). The CDR3 covers 13 residues. V was clipped by 1 base and J by 4 bases, with 8 bases between them. CDR1 SGHDT and CDR2 YYEEEE come from the germline V gene. The CDR3 nucleotides are TGTGCCAGCAGCTTGCAGGGAAGCTATGGCTACACCTTC. This translates into CASSLQGSYGYTF.

V and J are TRBV27 and TRBJ2-7; 10 positions match TRBD2. From germline, CDR1 is MNHEY and CDR2 SMNVEV (reference sequence). After removal of 6 bases from V and 0 bases from J, the junction contained 14 bases not matched to a gene. The CDR3 covers 18 residues. Here the CDR3 DNA reads TGTGCCAGCAGGCAAGCCGGGACTAGCGTCTTCCTCTCCTACGAGCAGTACTTC. As protein: CASRQAGTSVFLSYEQYF.

V usage is TRBV5-4 and J usage is TRBJ2-1; D is undetermined. Trimming removed 0 bases at V and 4 bases at J, with 14 bases between. The CDR3 contains 16 residues. Germline values: CDR1 SGHNT, CDR2 YYREEE (reference sequence). CDR3 amino acids: CASSLGSEAVYNEQFF. CDR3 nucleotide sequence: TGTGCCAGCAGCTTGGGTTCTGAAGCTGTGTACAATGAGCAGTTCTTC.

V is TRBV3-1 (or the pseudogene TRBV3-2) and J is TRBJ2-7; possible D gene TRBD2, 6 bases. The CDR3 length is 16 residues. The V gene lost 3 bases and the J gene lost 2 bases, with 17 bases spanning the gap. CDR1 is LGHDT and CDR2 is YNNKEL in the germline V gene (reference sequence). CDR3 region: CASSQGGRLATYEQYF. The CDR3 bases are TGTGCCAGCAGCCAGGGGGGTCGGTTGGCGACCTACGAGCAGTACTTC.

The chain joins TRBV5-6 to TRBJ2-2; maybe TRBD1 (6 bases). V was clipped by 1 base and J by 6 bases, with 19 bases between them. There are 17 residues in the CDR3. From germline, CDR1 is SGHDT and CDR2 YYEEEE. Here the CDR3 DNA reads TGTGCCAGCAGCTTGTCGCCCCGGGACACCTCGGCCGGGGAGCTGTTTTTT. It translates to CASSLSPRDTSAGELFF.

The J gene is TRBJ2-2, the V gene TRBV7-2; a weak D match, TRBD1 (5 bases). This CDR3 comprises 13 residues. V dropped 3 bases and J dropped 6 bases, with 8 bases sitting between them. CDR1 is SGHTA, CDR2 FQGNSA, per germline. The CDR3 region has the DNA TGTGCCAGCAGCTTCACAGGATCCGGGGAGCTGTTTTTT. Translation gives CASSFTGSGELFF. The full variable domain, with the rest looked up from reference TRBV7-2 and TRBJ2-2, is GAGVSQSPSNKVTEKGKDVELRCDPISGHTALYWYRQSLGQGLEFLIYFQGNSAPDKSGLPSDRFSAERTGGSVSTLTIQRTQQEDSAVYLCASSFTGSGELFFGEGSRLTVL.

The chain carries TRBV3-1 (or the pseudogene TRBV3-2) and TRBJ2-4, with 9 bases aligning to TRBD2. Germline values: CDR1 LGHDT, CDR2 YNNKEL (reference sequence). V lost 6 bases and J lost 0; bases outside the gene matches: 6. CDR3 length equals 16 residues. CDR3 in amino acids: CASSTTSGLAKNIQYF. In DNA, the CDR3 is TGTGCCAGCAGTACGACTAGCGGACTAGCCAAAAACATTCAGTACTTC.

Only one count was recorded for this clone. One end of the junction is discordant with germline, which a read error may explain. The rearrangement joins TRBV6-5 to TRBJ2-7, with a weak D call TRBD2 (6 bases). Germline V CDR1 and CDR2: MNHEY, SVGAGI. CDR3 size: 13 residues. This CDR3 reads CASSYPYGGFLVF. The CDR3 DNA reads as TGTGCCAGCAGTTACCCGTACGGAGGGTTCTTGGTCTTC.

This clone was seen a single time. CDR3: CASSPNRGLEETQYF. Here the CDR3 DNA reads TGTGCCAGCTCACCAAACAGGGGTTTAGAAGAGACCCAGTACTTC. V gene TRBV18 combines with J gene TRBJ2-5, with 7 bases fitting TRBD1. Germline V gene sequence: CDR1 KGHSH, CDR2 LQKENI. The CDR3 extends over 15 amino acids. V lost 2 bases to trimming and J lost 3 bases; unmatched junction nucleotides: 6.